The clone carrying this TCR beta chain is a singleton in its sample. This sample is drawn from a study of technical replicates of blood from several donors. This CDR3 has 15 amino acids. V was trimmed by 3 bases and J by 8 bases, leaving 16 bases between them. CDR1 is MNHEY and CDR2 is SMNVEV in the germline V gene (reference sequence). Assay used: immunoSEQ multiplex PCR; TCRdb lists only in-frame clones, some missing. The sample holds more than 65,000 clones, roughly 92% seen once. The chain links TRBV27 to TRBJ1-4; D possibly corresponds to TRBD1 (6 bases). The clonotype originates from a human donor in good health. The specimen was T cells isolated from PBMCs. CDR3 in amino acids: CASSFGGGKEEKLFF. In DNA, the CDR3 is TGTGCCAGCAGTTTTGGGGGGGGCAAAGAAGAAAAACTGTTTTTT.